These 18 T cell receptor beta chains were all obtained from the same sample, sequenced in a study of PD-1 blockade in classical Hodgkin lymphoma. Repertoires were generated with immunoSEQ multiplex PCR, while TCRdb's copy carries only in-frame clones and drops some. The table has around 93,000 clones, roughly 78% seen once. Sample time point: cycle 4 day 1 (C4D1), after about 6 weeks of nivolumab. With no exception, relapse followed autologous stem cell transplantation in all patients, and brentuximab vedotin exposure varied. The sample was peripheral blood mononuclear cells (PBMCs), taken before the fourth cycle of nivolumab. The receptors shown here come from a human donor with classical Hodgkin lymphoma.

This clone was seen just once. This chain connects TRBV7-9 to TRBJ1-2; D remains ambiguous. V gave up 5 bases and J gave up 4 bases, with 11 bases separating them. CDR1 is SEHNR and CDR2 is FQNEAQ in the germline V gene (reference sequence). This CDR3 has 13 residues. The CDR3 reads CASSLGGIYGYTF. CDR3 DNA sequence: TGTGCCAGCAGCCTTGGTGGTATCTATGGCTACACCTTC.

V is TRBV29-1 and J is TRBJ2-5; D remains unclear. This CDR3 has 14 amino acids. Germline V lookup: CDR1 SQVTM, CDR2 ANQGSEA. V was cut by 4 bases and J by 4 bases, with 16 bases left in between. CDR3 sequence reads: CSVGGRGDRETQYF. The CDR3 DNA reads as TGCAGCGTTGGGGGAAGAGGCGATCGAGAGACCCAGTACTTC.

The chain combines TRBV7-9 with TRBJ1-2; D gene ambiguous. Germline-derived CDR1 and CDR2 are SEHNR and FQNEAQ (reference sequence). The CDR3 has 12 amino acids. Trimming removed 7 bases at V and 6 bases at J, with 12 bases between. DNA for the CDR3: TGTGCCAGCACCCAACCCCGGGATGGCTACACCTTC. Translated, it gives CASTQPRDGYTF.

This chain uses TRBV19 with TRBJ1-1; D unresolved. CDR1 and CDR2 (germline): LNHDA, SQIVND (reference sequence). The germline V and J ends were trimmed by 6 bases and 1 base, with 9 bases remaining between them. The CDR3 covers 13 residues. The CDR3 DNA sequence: TGTGCCAGTAGCTTGCGGGGGAACACTGAAGCTTTCTTT. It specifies CASSLRGNTEAFF. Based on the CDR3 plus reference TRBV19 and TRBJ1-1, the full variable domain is DGGITQSPKYLFRKEGQNVTLSCEQNLNHDAMYWYRQDPGQGLRLIYYSQIVNDFQKGDIAEGYSVSREKKESFPLTVTSAQKNPTAFYLCASSLRGNTEAFFGQGTRLTVV.

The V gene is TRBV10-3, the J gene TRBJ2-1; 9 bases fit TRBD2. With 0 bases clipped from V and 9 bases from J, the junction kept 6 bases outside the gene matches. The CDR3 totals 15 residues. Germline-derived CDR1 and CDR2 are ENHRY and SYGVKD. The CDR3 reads CAISESERGAGEQFF. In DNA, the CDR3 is TGTGCCATCAGTGAGTCCGAGCGGGGGGCCGGTGAGCAGTTCTTC.

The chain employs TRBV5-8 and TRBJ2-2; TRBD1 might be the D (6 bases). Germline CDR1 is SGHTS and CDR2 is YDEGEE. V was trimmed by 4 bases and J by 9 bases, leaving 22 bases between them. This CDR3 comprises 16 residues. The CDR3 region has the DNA TGTGCCAGCAGCCTACCCAGGACAGATAGACCGAGGGAGCTGTTTTTT. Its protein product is CASSLPRTDRPRELFF.

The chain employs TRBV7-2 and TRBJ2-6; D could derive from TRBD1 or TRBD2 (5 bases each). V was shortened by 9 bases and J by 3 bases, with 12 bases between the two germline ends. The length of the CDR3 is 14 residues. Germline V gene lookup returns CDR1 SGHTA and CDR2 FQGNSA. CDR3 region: CASNSGSGANVLTF. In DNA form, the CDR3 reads TGTGCCAGTAATTCAGGGAGTGGGGCCAACGTCCTGACTTTC. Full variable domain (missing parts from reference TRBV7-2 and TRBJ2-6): GAGVSQSPSNKVTEKGKDVELRCDPISGHTALYWYRQSLGQGLEFLIYFQGNSAPDKSGLPSDRFSAERTGGSVSTLTIQRTQQEDSAVYLCASNSGSGANVLTFGAGSRLTVL.

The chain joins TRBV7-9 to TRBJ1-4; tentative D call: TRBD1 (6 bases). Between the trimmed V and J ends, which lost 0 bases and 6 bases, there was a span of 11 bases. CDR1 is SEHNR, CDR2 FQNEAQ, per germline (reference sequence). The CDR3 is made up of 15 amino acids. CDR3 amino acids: CASSLARGIDEKLFF. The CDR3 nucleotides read TGTGCCAGCAGCTTAGCCAGGGGCATCGATGAAAAACTGTTTTTT.

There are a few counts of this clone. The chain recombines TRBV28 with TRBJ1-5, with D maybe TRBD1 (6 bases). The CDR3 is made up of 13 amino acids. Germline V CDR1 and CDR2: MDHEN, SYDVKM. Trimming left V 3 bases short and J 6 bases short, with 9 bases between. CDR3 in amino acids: CASSFGGSQPQHF. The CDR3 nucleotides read TGTGCCAGCAGTTTCGGGGGCAGTCAGCCCCAGCATTTT. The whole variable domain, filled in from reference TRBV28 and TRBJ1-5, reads DVKVTQSSRYLVKRTGEKVFLECVQDMDHENMFWYRQDPGLGLRLIYFSYDVKMKEKGDIPEGYSVSREKKERFSLILESASTNQTSMYLCASSFGGSQPQHFGDGTRLSIL.

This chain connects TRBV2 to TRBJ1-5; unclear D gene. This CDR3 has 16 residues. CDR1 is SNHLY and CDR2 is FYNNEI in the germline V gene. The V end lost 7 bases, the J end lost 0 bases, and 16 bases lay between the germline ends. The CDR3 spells CASKEEASISNQPQHF. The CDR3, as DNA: TGTGCCAGCAAGGAAGAAGCAAGCATTAGCAATCAGCCCCAGCATTTT.

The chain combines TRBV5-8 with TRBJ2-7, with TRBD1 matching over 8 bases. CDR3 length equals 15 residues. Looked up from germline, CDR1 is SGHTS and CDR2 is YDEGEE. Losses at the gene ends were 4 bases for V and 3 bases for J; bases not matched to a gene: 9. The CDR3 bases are TGTGCCAGCAGCACCGGACAGGGAAAAGGCTACGAGCAGTACTTC. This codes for CASSTGQGKGYEQYF. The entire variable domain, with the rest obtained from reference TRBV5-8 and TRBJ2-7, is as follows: EAGVTQSPTHLIKTRGQQATLRCSPISGHTSVYWYQQALGLGLQFLLWYDEGEERNRGNFPPRFSGRQFPNYSSELNVNALELEDSALYLCASSTGQGKGYEQYFGPGTRLTVT.

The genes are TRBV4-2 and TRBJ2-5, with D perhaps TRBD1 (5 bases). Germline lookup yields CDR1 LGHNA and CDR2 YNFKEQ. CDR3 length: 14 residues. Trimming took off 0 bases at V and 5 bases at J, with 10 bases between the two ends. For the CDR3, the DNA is TGTGCCAGCAGCCAAGAAAGGGGTCTGGAGACCCAGTACTTC. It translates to CASSQERGLETQYF.

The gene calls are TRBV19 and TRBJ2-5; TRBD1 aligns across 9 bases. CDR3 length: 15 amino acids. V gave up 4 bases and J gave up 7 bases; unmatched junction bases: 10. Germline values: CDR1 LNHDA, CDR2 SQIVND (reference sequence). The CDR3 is CASSNPGQGVATQYF. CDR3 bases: TGTGCCAGTAGTAATCCGGGACAGGGTGTTGCGACCCAGTACTTC.

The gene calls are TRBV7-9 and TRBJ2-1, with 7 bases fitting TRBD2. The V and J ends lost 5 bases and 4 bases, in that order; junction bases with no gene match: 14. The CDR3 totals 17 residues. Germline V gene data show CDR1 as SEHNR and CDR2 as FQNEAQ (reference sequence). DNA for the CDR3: TGTGCCAGCAGCCTACGCGGACTAGATTCCTTTTACAATGAGCAGTTCTTC. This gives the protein CASSLRGLDSFYNEQFF.

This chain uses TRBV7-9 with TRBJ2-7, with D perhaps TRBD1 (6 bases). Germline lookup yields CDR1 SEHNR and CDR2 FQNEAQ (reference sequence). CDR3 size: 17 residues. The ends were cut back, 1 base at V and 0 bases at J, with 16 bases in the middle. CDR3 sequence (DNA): TGTGCCAGCAGCTTAGTCCTCAGGGGCGAACGCTCCTACGAGCAGTACTTC. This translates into CASSLVLRGERSYEQYF. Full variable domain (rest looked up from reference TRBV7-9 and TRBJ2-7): DTGVSQNPRHKITKRGQNVTFRCDPISEHNRLYWYRQTLGQGPEFLTYFQNEAQLEKSRLLSDRFSAERPKGSFSTLEIQRTEQGDSAMYLCASSLVLRGERSYEQYFGPGTRLTVT.

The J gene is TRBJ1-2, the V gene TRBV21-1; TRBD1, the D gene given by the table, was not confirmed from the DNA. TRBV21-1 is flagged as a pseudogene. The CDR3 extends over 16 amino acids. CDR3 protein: CASSPQGHEDNYGYTF. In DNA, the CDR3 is TGTGCCAGCAGCCCCCAGGGCCACGAAGATAACTATGGCTACACCTTC.

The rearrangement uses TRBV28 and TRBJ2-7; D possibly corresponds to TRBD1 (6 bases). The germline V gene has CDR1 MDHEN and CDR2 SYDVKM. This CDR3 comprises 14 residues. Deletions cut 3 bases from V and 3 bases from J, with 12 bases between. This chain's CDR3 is CASSFTGTNYEQYF. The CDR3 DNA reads TGTGCCAGCAGTTTTACCGGGACAAACTACGAGCAGTACTTC.

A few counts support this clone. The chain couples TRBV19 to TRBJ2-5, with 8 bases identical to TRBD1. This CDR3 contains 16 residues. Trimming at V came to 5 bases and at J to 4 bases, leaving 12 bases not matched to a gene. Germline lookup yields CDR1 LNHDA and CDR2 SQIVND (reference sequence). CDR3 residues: CASSVDRGPYGETQYF. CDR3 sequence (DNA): TGTGCCAGTAGTGTCGACAGGGGTCCGTATGGAGAGACCCAGTACTTC.